Shown below are 24 T cell receptor beta chains from a single sample sequenced in a study of vaccination and CD4 T cells after COVID-19. Treatment meaning: roughly ten-day PBMC culture with coronavirus spike peptide pools or control peptides (ViraFEST assay). Sequencing of the DNA from cultured CD4+ T cells was carried out with the Oncomine TCR Beta short-read assay. TCRdb used MiXCR to reprocess the PCR reads, holding one entry per CDR3 protein. The top ten clones hold under 15% of a sample with approximately 23,000 distinct CDR3 sequences, approximately 30% of them seen once. The antigens for these receptors are not known. Sequenced input: cultured CD4+ T cells from blood. These receptors all stem from a human donor with COVID-19.

The sample holds a few counts of this clonotype. The chain joins TRBV5-4 to TRBJ2-3; D is possibly TRBD2 (5 bases). The length of the CDR3 is 11 residues. CDR1 is SGHNT and CDR2 is YYREEE in the germline V gene (reference sequence). With 4 bases removed from V and 6 bases from J, the gap between germline ends came to 6 bases. The CDR3 reads CASSAGDTQYF. Written as DNA, the CDR3 is TGTGCCAGCAGCGCGGGCGATACGCAGTATTTT.

The chain combines TRBV20-1 with TRBJ2-1; D perhaps matches TRBD1 (6 bases). The CDR3 contains 14 residues. Germline lookup yields CDR1 DFQATT and CDR2 SNEGSKA (reference sequence). V lost 6 bases and J lost 1, with 13 bases in between. CDR3: CSARATGSYNEQFF. The DNA for the CDR3 is TGCAGTGCCCGGGCGACAGGATCCTACAATGAGCAGTTCTTC.

This clonotype was observed a handful of times. The rearrangement uses TRBV6-2 or TRBV6-3 and TRBJ1-6; D unresolved. Germline lookup yields CDR1 MNHEY and CDR2 SVGEGT. The CDR3 has 13 amino acids. The V end was cut by 6 bases, the J end by 7 bases, with 10 bases between. CDR3 sequence (DNA): TGTGCCAGCAGCCCCCCCCAGAATTCACCCCTCCACTTT. Its protein product is CASSPPQNSPLHF.

J is TRBJ2-6 and V is TRBV2; D not certain. The CDR3 spans 16 residues. With 2 bases removed from V and 2 bases from J, the gap between germline ends came to 10 bases. Looked up from germline, CDR1 is SNHLY and CDR2 is FYNNEI. CDR3 in DNA: TGTGCCAGCAGTGAACAGCCCTTTACTGGGGCCAACGTCCTGACTTTC. Translated, it gives CASSEQPFTGANVLTF.

V gene TRBV10-2 combines with J gene TRBJ2-5; D remains unclear. CDR1 WSHSY and CDR2 SAAADI come from the germline V gene. This CDR3 region has 12 residues. Trimming left V 5 bases short and J 2 bases short, with 6 bases between. CDR3 residues: CASSLQQETQYF. The CDR3 DNA reads TGCGCCAGCAGTTTACAACAAGAGACCCAGTACTTC.

The chain links TRBV19 to TRBJ2-2; 10 nucleotides match TRBD1. This CDR3 spans 15 amino acids. J gave up 6 bases and V 9 bases, and 10 bases lay outside the gene matches. Germline-derived CDR1 and CDR2 are LNHDA and SQIVND (reference sequence). The DNA for the CDR3 is TGTGCCAGCGAACCTTGGACAGGGGGGGCCGGGGAGCTGTTTTTT. It translates to CASEPWTGGAGELFF.

The chain carries TRBV6-2 or TRBV6-3 and TRBJ1-1; 9 bases match TRBD1. The CDR3 consists of 16 residues. The ends lost 0 bases at V and 1 base at J; junction bases unmatched: 3. CDR1 is MNHEY, CDR2 SVGEGT, per germline. The CDR3 here is CASSYSTGGANTEAFF. The CDR3 coding sequence is TGTGCCAGCAGTTACTCGACAGGGGGAGCGAACACTGAAGCTTTCTTT.

This sequence joins TRBV4-3 and TRBJ2-6, with D perhaps being TRBD1 or TRBD2 (5 bases each). The V gene's germline CDR1 is LGHNA and CDR2 YSLEER. There are 16 residues in the CDR3. The V end lost 0 bases, the J end lost 0 bases, and 6 bases lay between the germline ends. CDR3 nucleotides: TGCGCCAGCAGCCAAGATGGGACCTCTGGGGCCAACGTCCTGACTTTC. Translating it yields CASSQDGTSGANVLTF.

The V and J genes are TRBV28 and TRBJ1-1; D is possibly TRBD1 (5 bases). The CDR3 runs to 12 residues. Between the trimmed V and J ends, which lost 2 bases and 7 bases, there was a span of 8 bases. The germline gives CDR1 MDHEN, CDR2 SYDVKM. The DNA of the CDR3 is TGTGCCAGCAGTTTAAATGGGGGTGAAGCTTTCTTT. The encoded protein is CASSLNGGEAFF.

This chain joins TRBV11-3 and TRBJ1-1; unclear D gene. Germline values: CDR1 SGHNT, CDR2 YENEEA. Deletions cut 4 bases from V and 4 bases from J, with 16 bases between. The CDR3 contains 15 residues. CDR3 coding DNA: TGTGCCAGCAGCTCCCGGATGGTGAAAGGCACTGAAGCTTTCTTT. The encoded protein is CASSSRMVKGTEAFF.

This clonotype has only a few counts. CDR3 nucleotide sequence: TGCGCCAGCAGTGAGCCTGAGCGGGCAGGCGAGCAGTTCTTC. It codes for CASSEPERAGEQFF. V and J are TRBV10-1 and TRBJ2-1; a possible D gene is TRBD2 (6 bases). This CDR3 has 14 amino acids. Germline V gene sequence: CDR1 WNHNN, CDR2 SYGVQD (reference sequence). V was shortened by 2 bases and J by 10 bases, with 15 bases between the two germline ends.

This clonotype was observed a few times. CDR3 bases: TGTGCCAGCAGACTGGGGGGAGACAGGACCTCCGGGGAGACCCAGTACTTC. As protein: CASRLGGDRTSGETQYF. This chain links TRBV6-1 with TRBJ2-5, with D perhaps TRBD1 or TRBD2 (6 bases each). This CDR3 comprises 17 residues. The V and J ends lost 6 bases and 5 bases respectively, with 25 bases between them. CDR1 is MNHNS and CDR2 is SASEGT in the germline V gene.

This clonotype has just a few counts. This sequence joins TRBV15 and TRBJ1-5; no clear D gene. Germline lookup yields CDR1 LNHNV and CDR2 YYDKDF (reference sequence). CDR3 length equals 14 residues. The V end was cut by 1 base, the J end by 7 bases, with 11 bases between. CDR3 sequence: CATSRGGSGQPQHF. For the CDR3, the DNA is TGTGCCACCAGCAGAGGAGGTTCGGGCCAGCCCCAGCATTTT. The full variable domain, its missing parts supplied by reference TRBV15 and TRBJ1-5, is DAMVIQNPRYQVTQFGKPVTLSCSQTLNHNVMYWYQQKSSQAPKLLFHYYDKDFNNEADTPDNFQSRRPNTSFCFLDIRSPGLGDTAMYLCATSRGGSGQPQHFGDGTRLSIL.

The V call is TRBV6-1, the J call TRBJ1-3, with D perhaps matching TRBD1 (6 bases). This CDR3 is 14 amino acids long. Germline CDR1 MNHNS, CDR2 SASEGT. Trimming cost V 10 bases and J 0 bases, with 13 bases left between them. Here the CDR3 reads CATSGGASGNTIYF. The CDR3 DNA reads TGTGCCACATCTGGGGGGGCCTCTGGAAACACCATATATTTT.

The J gene is TRBJ2-3, the V gene TRBV7-2, with TRBD2 matching 13 bases. After removal of 2 bases from V and 0 bases from J, the junction contained 5 bases not matched to a gene. The CDR3 is made up of 18 amino acids. Germline CDR1 and CDR2: SGHTA and FQGNSA. This chain's CDR3 is CASSLYTSGGASTDTQYF. CDR3 bases: TGTGCCAGCAGCTTATACACTAGCGGGGGGGCTAGCACAGATACGCAGTATTTT.

The chain is built from TRBV25-1 and TRBJ2-7; maybe TRBD2 (5 bases). Trimming removed 2 bases from V and 4 bases from J, with 12 bases in between. Germline CDR1 MGHDK, CDR2 SYGVNS. The CDR3 is made up of 14 amino acids. The CDR3: CASSESGSLYEQYF. CDR3 nucleotides: TGTGCCAGCAGTGAAAGCGGTTCTCTATACGAGCAGTACTTC.

Only a few counts were recorded for this clonotype. The chain has TRBV19 and TRBJ1-6, with D possibly matching TRBD1 (6 bases). Trimming stripped 3 bases from V and 5 bases from J, with 11 bases between. This CDR3 contains 15 residues. Germline-derived CDR1 and CDR2 are LNHDA and SQIVND (reference sequence). The CDR3 DNA follows: TGTGCCAGTAGTATTTGGACAGCCGATAATTCACCCCTCCACTTT. This codes for CASSIWTADNSPLHF.

The chain links TRBV6-2 or TRBV6-3 to TRBJ1-1, with D maybe TRBD1 (5 bases). The CDR3 consists of 12 residues. The ends were cut back, 7 bases at V and 2 bases at J, with 8 bases in the middle. CDR1 and CDR2 (germline): MNHEY, SVGEGT. CDR3 DNA: TGTGCCAGCATCGACAGCAACACTGAAGCTTTCTTT. This codes for CASIDSNTEAFF.

The chain employs TRBV11-2 and TRBJ1-5, with D possibly being TRBD1 (5 bases). Germline V gene lookup returns CDR1 SGHAT and CDR2 FQNNGV. This CDR3 has 14 residues. With 5 bases removed from V and 2 bases from J, the gap between germline ends came to 10 bases. The CDR3 spells CASSPGGGNQPQHF. CDR3 DNA: TGTGCCAGCAGCCCGGGGGGGGGCAATCAGCCCCAGCATTTT.

The chain employs TRBV2 and TRBJ1-2; D may be TRBD1 (5 bases). Germline CDR1 reads SNHLY; CDR2 reads FYNNEI. The CDR3 contains 15 residues. The germline V and J ends were trimmed by 2 bases and 4 bases, with 14 bases remaining between them. DNA of the CDR3: TGTGCCAGCAGTGAAACGTCAGGGCCGAGCTATGGCTACACCTTC. This gives the protein CASSETSGPSYGYTF.

Points on this clonotype: At one of its ends the junction is not consistent with the germline gene, which may arise from a read error. This chain links TRBV20-1 with TRBJ2-7, with TRBD1 matching 7 bases. Germline loops: CDR1 DFQATT, CDR2 SNEGSKA (reference sequence). The CDR3 is 14 residues long. The CDR3 region has the DNA TGCAGTGCTACCAAAATGGGACAGAACTACGAGCAGTGCTTC. Its protein product is CSATKMGQNYEQCF.

The rearrangement joins TRBV5-1 to TRBJ2-2, with 9 bases matching TRBD2. The germline gives CDR1 SGHRS, CDR2 YFSETQ. The CDR3 is 16 residues long. The J segment lost 4 bases and the V segment lost 2 bases, leaving 6 bases of the junction unmatched. The CDR3 nucleotides read TGCGCCAGCAGCTTTGGGGTAGCGGGGGCCACCGGGGAGCTGTTTTTT. The encoded protein is CASSFGVAGATGELFF.

CDR3 bases: TGTGCCAGCGCTCCCGTAGGCAGTTGGAACACCGGGGAGCTGTTTTTT. It encodes CASAPVGSWNTGELFF. The chain uses TRBV6-1 and TRBJ2-2; no clear D. The CDR3 sequence is 16 residues long. Germline V gene lookup returns CDR1 MNHNS and CDR2 SASEGT. Trimming stripped 8 bases from V and 1 base from J, with 17 bases between.

The V and J genes are TRBV12-3 or TRBV12-4 and TRBJ1-1; D is possibly TRBD1 (6 bases). The CDR3 length is 13 residues. Trimming removed 11 bases from V and 4 bases from J, with 17 bases in between. In nucleotides, the CDR3 is TGTGCCGGCAACCGGGGGGGCGGCACTGAAGCTTTCTTT. Amino acid sequence: CAGNRGGGTEAFF.